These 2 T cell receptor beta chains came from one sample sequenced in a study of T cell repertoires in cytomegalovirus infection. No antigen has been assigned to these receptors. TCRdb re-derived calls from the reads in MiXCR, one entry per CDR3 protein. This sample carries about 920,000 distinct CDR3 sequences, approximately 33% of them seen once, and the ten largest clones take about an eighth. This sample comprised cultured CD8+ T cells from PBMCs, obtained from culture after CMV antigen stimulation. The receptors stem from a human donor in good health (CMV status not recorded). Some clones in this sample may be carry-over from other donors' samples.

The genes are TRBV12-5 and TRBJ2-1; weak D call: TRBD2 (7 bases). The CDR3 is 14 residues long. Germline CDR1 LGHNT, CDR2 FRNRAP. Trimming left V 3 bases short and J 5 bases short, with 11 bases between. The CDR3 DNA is TGTGCTAGTGGTTTCGCGGGGGCCAACAATGAGCAGTTCTTC. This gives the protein CASGFAGANNEQFF.

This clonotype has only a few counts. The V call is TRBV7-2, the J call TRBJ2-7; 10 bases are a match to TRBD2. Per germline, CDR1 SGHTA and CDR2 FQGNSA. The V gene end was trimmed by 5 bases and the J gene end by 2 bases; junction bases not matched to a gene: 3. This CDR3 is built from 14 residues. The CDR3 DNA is TGTGCCAGCAGCAACGGACTAGCGGCCTACGAGCAGTACTTC. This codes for CASSNGLAAYEQYF.